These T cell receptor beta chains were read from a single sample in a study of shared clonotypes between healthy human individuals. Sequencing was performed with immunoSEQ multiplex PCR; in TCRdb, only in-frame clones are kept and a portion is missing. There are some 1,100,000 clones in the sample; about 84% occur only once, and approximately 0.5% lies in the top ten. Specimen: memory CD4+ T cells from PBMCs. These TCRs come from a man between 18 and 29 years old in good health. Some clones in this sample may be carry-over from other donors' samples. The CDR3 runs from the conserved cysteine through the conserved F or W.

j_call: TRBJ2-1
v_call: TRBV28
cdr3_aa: CASTRSSYNEQFF

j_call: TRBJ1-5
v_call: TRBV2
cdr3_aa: CASSDSSRIQPQHF

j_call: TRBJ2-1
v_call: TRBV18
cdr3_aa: CASSPLASGSYEQFF

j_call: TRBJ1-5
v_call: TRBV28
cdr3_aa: CASSFEGGASNQPQHF

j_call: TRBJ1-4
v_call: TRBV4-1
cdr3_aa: CASSQDSAGGAKLFF

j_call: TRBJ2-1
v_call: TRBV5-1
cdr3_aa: CASSPGVNEQFF

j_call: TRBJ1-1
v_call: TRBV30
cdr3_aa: CAWSVPVRGNTEAFF

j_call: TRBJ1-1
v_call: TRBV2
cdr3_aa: CASLWDMNTEAFF

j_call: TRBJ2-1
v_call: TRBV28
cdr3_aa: CASSMDRGRNEQFF

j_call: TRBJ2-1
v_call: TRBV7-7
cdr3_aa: CASSQTSGATYNEQFF

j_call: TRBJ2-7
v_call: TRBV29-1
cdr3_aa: CSATGGGYEQYF

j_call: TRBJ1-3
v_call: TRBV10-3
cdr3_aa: CAIRRTATSSGNTIYF

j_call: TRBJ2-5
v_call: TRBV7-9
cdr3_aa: CASSLGAKETQYF

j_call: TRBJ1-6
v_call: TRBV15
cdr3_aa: CATSSRDRNSPLHF

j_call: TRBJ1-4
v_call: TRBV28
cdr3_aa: CASTAQDGGAEKLFF

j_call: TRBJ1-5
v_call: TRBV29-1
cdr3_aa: CSVAQGVGQPQHF

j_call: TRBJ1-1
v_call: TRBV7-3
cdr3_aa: CASRFHLNTEAFF

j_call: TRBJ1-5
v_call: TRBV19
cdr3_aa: CASSIRYRDQPQHF

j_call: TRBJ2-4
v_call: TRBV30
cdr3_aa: CAWSVSQGDIQYF

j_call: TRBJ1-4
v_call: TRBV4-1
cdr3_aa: CASSPGRAVANEKLFF

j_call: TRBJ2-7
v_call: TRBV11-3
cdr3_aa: CASSMTGTSSEQYF

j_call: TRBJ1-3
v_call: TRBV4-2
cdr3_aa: CASTTGKGNTIYF

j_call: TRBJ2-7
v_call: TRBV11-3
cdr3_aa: CASSLGHQPLYEQYF

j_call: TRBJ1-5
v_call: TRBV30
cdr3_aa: CAWSVRGQGNQPQHF

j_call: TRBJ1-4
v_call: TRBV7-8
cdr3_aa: CASSPRTVATNEKLFF

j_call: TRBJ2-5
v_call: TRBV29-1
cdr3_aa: CSVHSGPETQYF

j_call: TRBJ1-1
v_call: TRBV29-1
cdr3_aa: CSVEGLYRGSEAFF

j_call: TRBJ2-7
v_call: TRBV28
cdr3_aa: CASRPGDRGHEQYF

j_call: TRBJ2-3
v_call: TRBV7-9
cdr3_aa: CASAVLASRDTQYF

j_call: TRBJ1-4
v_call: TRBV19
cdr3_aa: CASSRARDRANEKLFF

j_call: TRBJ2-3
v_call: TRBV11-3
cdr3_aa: CASSLGGAQGTDTQYF

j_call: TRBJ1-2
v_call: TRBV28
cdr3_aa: CASSFGVVYGYTF

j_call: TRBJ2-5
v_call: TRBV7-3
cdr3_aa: CASSPTVQETQYF

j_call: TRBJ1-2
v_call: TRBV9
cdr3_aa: CASSVVPGYNYGYTF

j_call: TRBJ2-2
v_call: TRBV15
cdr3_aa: CATSRVRTGNTGELFF

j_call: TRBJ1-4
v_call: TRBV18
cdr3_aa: CASSPPSTETKKLFF

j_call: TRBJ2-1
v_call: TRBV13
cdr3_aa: CASSNAKSHNEQFF

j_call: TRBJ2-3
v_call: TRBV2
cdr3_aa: CAQGAGQGDTQYF

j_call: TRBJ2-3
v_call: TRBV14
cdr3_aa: CASSQDVGWFARNF

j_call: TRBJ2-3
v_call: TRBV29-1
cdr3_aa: CSVDLAGAIDTQYF

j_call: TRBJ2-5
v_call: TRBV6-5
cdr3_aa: CASRTGGETQYF

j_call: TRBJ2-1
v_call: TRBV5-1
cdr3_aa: CASNSVRYSYNEQFF

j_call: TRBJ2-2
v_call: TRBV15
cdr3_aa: CATSSSSGRASTGELFF

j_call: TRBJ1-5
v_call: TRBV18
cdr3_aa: CASSPPGGQRSNQPQHF

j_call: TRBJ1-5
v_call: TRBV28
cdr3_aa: CASRGGLYSNQPQHF

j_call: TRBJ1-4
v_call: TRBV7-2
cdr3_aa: CASSFGRDRHEKLFF

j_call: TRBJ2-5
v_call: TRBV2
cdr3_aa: CASSDRGTREETQYF

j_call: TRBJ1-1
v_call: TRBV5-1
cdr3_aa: CASRREGNTEAFF

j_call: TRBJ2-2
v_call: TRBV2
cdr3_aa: CASSETSRVSGELFF

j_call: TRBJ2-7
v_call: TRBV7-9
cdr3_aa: CASSLTGYSNEQYF

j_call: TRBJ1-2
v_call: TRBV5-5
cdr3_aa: CASSSPGEPPPDGYTF